Presented here are 19 T cell receptor beta chains from one specimen sequenced in a study of lymphopenia after photon versus proton radiotherapy. Only in-frame clones appear in the TCRdb table, and some are missing; sequencing was by immunoSEQ multiplex PCR. This sample has roughly 18,000 clones, with 84% found just once. The specimen comprised peripheral blood, sampled from a patient treated with photon-based radiotherapy. These receptors originate from a woman aged 45-60 years with pancreatic cancer.

This clone showed up just once. This chain joins TRBV28 and TRBJ1-2; D remains ambiguous. The germline CDR1 and CDR2 sequences are MDHEN and SYDVKM. CDR3 length equals 13 residues. The V and J ends lost 10 bases and 8 bases respectively, with 20 bases between them. CDR3 coding DNA: TGTGCCATCATGCCGGGGTCCTCTCGGGGCTACACCTTC. This translates into CAIMPGSSRGYTF.

The chain is built from TRBV5-1 and TRBJ1-1; D is perhaps TRBD1 (5 bases). Trimming cost V 4 bases and J 3 bases, with 13 bases left between them. Germline assignment: CDR1 SGHRS and CDR2 YFSETQ. The CDR3 loop spans 14 amino acids. Here the CDR3 reads CASSGGIWDTEAFF. CDR3 sequence (DNA): TGCGCCAGCAGCGGGGGGATCTGGGACACTGAAGCTTTCTTT.

The chain is built from TRBV5-1 and TRBJ1-1; TRBD1 matches 8 bases. The CDR3 contains 14 residues. Germline CDR1 reads SGHRS; CDR2 reads YFSETQ. V was pared by 3 bases and J by 5 bases, with 6 bases of the junction left unmatched. The CDR3 loop reads CASSYTGGETEAFF. As DNA, the CDR3 is TGCGCCAGCAGCTACACAGGGGGGGAAACTGAAGCTTTCTTT.

CDR3 bases: TGTGCCAGCAGCTTGGGCAGGACCACAGATACGCAGTATTTT. Encoded protein: CASSLGRTTDTQYF. The chain couples TRBV5-5 to TRBJ2-3, with D unresolved. This CDR3 has 14 amino acids. Germline-derived CDR1 and CDR2 are SGHKS and YYEKEE (reference sequence). With 0 bases removed from V and 2 bases from J, the gap between germline ends came to 7 bases.

The chain combines TRBV4-1 with TRBJ2-1, with D possibly TRBD1 on 6 matching bases. Germline CDR1 MGHRA, CDR2 YSYEKL. Trimming removed 0 bases from V and 1 base from J, with 10 bases in between. This CDR3 has 16 residues. In nucleotides, the CDR3 is TGCGCCAGCAGCCAAGAGGTCAGGGGTTCCTACAATGAGCAGTTCTTC. Translation: CASSQEVRGSYNEQFF.

The J gene is TRBJ1-2, the V gene TRBV11-3; D gene unclear. V dropped 0 bases and J dropped 3 bases, with 14 bases sitting between them. This CDR3 is built from 16 residues. The germline gives CDR1 SGHNT, CDR2 YENEEA. DNA for the CDR3: TGTGCCAGCAGCTTAGATAGTCCGGGGTCGGACTATGGCTACACCTTC. Protein: CASSLDSPGSDYGYTF.

The chain recombines TRBV7-2 with TRBJ1-3; no clear D gene. CDR1 SGHTA and CDR2 FQGNSA come from the germline V gene. V lost 5 bases and J lost 4, with 15 bases in between. The CDR3 runs 15 residues. The CDR3 loop is CASSPAGLTGNTIYF. CDR3 sequence (DNA): TGTGCCAGCAGCCCCGCCGGGCTCACAGGAAACACCATATATTTT. The full variable domain, in which reference TRBV7-2 and TRBJ1-3 provide the parts outside the CDR3, is GAGVSQSPSNKVTEKGKDVELRCDPISGHTALYWYRQSLGQGLEFLIYFQGNSAPDKSGLPSDRFSAERTGGSVSTLTIQRTQQEDSAVYLCASSPAGLTGNTIYFGEGSWLTVV.

This clone was found once. V usage is TRBV14 and J usage is TRBJ2-7; 8 bases align to TRBD2. Trimming took 1 base from V and 1 from J; bases not matched to a gene: 3. Germline loops: CDR1 SGHDN, CDR2 FVKESK. The CDR3 covers 15 residues. The chain's CDR3 is CASSQVTSASYEQYF. CDR3 DNA sequence: TGTGCCAGCAGCCAAGTGACTAGCGCTTCCTACGAGCAGTACTTC.

The V gene is TRBV2, the J gene TRBJ2-7; 9 nucleotides line up with TRBD1. Germline lookup yields CDR1 SNHLY and CDR2 FYNNEI. V gave up 4 bases and J gave up 2 bases; unmatched junction bases: 15. This CDR3 has 18 amino acids. DNA of the CDR3: TGTGCCAGCAGTGGGGGGACAGGGACGGATGGTAGCCCCTACGAGCAGTACTTC. Residues: CASSGGTGTDGSPYEQYF.

This rearrangement joins TRBV6-1 to TRBJ2-7; no reliable D call. Trimming cost V 3 bases and J 3 bases, with 0 bases left between them. This CDR3 is 10 amino acids long. CDR1 and CDR2 from the germline V gene are MNHNS and SASEGT. Here the CDR3 DNA reads TGTGCCAGCAGTGACTACGAGCAGTACTTC. This encodes CASSDYEQYF.

This clone has a single count. Other nucleotide sequences from this sample produce the same CDR3. J is TRBJ2-2 and V is TRBV11-2; 8 nucleotides line up with TRBD2. Germline V gene lookup returns CDR1 SGHAT and CDR2 FQNNGV. Trimming at V came to 8 bases and at J to 5 bases, leaving 10 bases not matched to a gene. This CDR3 is built from 15 residues. CDR3 protein: CASLNREGETGELFF. The CDR3 DNA reads as TGTGCCAGCCTCAATCGGGAGGGAGAGACCGGGGAGCTGTTTTTT.

This chain connects TRBV7-2 to TRBJ2-1; 10 nucleotides match TRBD2. Germline CDR1 reads SGHTA; CDR2 reads FQGNSA. This CDR3 is built from 18 residues. Trimming cost V 5 bases and J 9 bases; bases outside gene matches: 19. The CDR3 region is CASSLPSGGGIGSREQFF. The CDR3 coding sequence is TGTGCCAGCAGCCTCCCTAGCGGGGGAGGGATTGGGTCTCGTGAGCAGTTCTTC.

V and J are TRBV13 and TRBJ2-3; TRBD2 aligns across 7 bases. This CDR3 region has 15 residues. Losses at the gene ends were 5 bases for V and 4 bases for J; bases not matched to a gene: 9. CDR1 and CDR2 from the germline V gene are PRHDT and FYEKMQ (reference sequence). CDR3 loop: CASSPNGRIADTQYF. In DNA, the CDR3 is TGTGCCAGCAGCCCCAACGGGAGGATTGCAGATACGCAGTATTTT. The full variable domain, with the rest looked up from reference TRBV13 and TRBJ2-3, is AAGVIQSPRHLIKEKRETATLKCYPIPRHDTVYWYQQGPGQDPQFLISFYEKMQSDKGSIPDRFSAQQFSDYHSELNMSSLELGDSALYFCASSPNGRIADTQYFGPGTRLTVL.

The chain couples TRBV6-6 to TRBJ2-3, with a tentative D call TRBD2 (6 bases). This CDR3 contains 15 residues. V dropped 6 bases and J dropped 2 bases, with 15 bases sitting between them. The V gene's germline CDR1 is MNHNY and CDR2 SVGAGI (reference sequence). CDR3 sequence (DNA): TGTGCCAGCAGAGAGCGTCGGGACTCCACAGATACGCAGTATTTT. Translating gives CASRERRDSTDTQYF.

The genes are TRBV30 and TRBJ2-4, with a weak D call TRBD2 (5 bases). This CDR3 spans 15 amino acids. V lost 5 bases and J 4 bases, leaving 18 bases between the germline ends. Germline V gene sequence: CDR1 GTSNPN, CDR2 SVGIG (reference sequence). DNA for the CDR3: TGTGCCTGGGCTCAAGCGGACCTATTAAAAAACATTCAGTACTTC. Residues: CAWAQADLLKNIQYF. Drawing the rest from reference TRBV30 and TRBJ2-4, the complete variable domain is SQTIHQWPATLVQPVGSPLSLECTVEGTSNPNLYWYRQAAGRGLQLLFYSVGIGQISSEVPQNLSASRPQDRQFILSSKKLLLSDSGFYLCAWAQADLLKNIQYFGAGTRLSVL.

The genes are TRBV15 and TRBJ2-3; 7 positions match TRBD1. V shed 6 bases, J shed 0 bases, and the junction held 6 bases outside the gene matches. CDR1 and CDR2 from the germline V gene are LNHNV and YYDKDF (reference sequence). The CDR3 runs to 15 residues. The chain's CDR3 is CATSRDRSSTDTQYF. The CDR3, as DNA: TGTGCCACCAGTCGGGACAGATCTAGCACAGATACGCAGTATTTT.

This chain connects TRBV29-1 to TRBJ1-3; no firm D call. The V gene lost 4 bases and the J gene lost 0 bases, with 10 bases spanning the gap. From germline, CDR1 is SQVTM and CDR2 ANQGSEA. This CDR3 is 14 amino acids long. The CDR3 bases are TGCAGCGTTGGGACGGCGACCTCTGGAAACACCATATATTTT. The encoded protein is CSVGTATSGNTIYF.

The V call is TRBV12-2, the J call TRBJ2-4; the D segment call TRBD2 is taken from the table without a DNA check. TRBV12-2 is a pseudogene. The CDR3 totals 16 residues. The CDR3: CASPAGAGLAKNIQYF. CDR3 sequence (DNA): TGTGCAAGTCCCGCGGGGGCGGGGCTAGCCAAAAACATTCAGTACTTC.

The chain uses TRBV27 and TRBJ2-3, with D uncertain. The CDR3 totals 14 residues. The V end was cut by 2 bases, the J end by 0 bases, with 6 bases between. Germline assignment: CDR1 MNHEY and CDR2 SMNVEV (reference sequence). CDR3 amino acids: CASSLVGSTDTQYF. In DNA, the CDR3 is TGTGCCAGCAGTTTAGTGGGGAGCACAGATACGCAGTATTTT.